These T cell receptor beta chains were read from a single sample in a study of beta chain features in type 1 diabetes. Clones were sequenced by immunoSEQ multiplex PCR, and TCRdb holds only the in-frame ones, with some missing. Of about 150,000 clones detected, more than 9% appear once; the ten largest clones hold 1.3%. Sequencing was carried out using naive CD4+ T cells from blood. Every receptor here comes from a man between 18 and 29 years old in good health. The CDR3 runs from the conserved cysteine through the conserved F or W. The order of the fields is V gene, D gene, J gene, clone size, CDR3 protein, CDR3 DNA. D genes are given only for firm matches. Size tells how often a clone was seen (once, few, many) or the class of an expanded clone, and some rows leave it out.

>TRBV7-8|-|TRBJ1-5|few
CASSARVFSNQPQHF
TGTGCCAGCAGCGCCAGGGTATTTAGCAATCAGCCCCAGCATTTT
>TRBV30|-|TRBJ1-1|-
CAWTEQGNTEAFF
TGTGCCTGGACCGAACAGGGGAACACTGAAGCTTTCTTT
>TRBV11-2|TRBD1|TRBJ2-1|-
CASSLGQGESYNEQFF
TGTGCCAGCAGCTTAGGACAGGGAGAGTCCTACAATGAGCAGTTCTTC
>TRBV18|TRBD1|TRBJ2-7|few
CASSPTGDEQYF
TGTGCCAGCTCACCCACAGGGGACGAGCAGTACTTC
>TRBV9|-|TRBJ1-2|few
CASSVATLPRADYGYTF
TGTGCCAGCAGCGTAGCGACCCTGCCCAGGGCGGACTATGGCTACACCTTC
>TRBV19|TRBD1|TRBJ2-1|-
CASKYGTGLFNEQFF
TGTGCCAGCAAATACGGGACAGGGTTATTCAATGAGCAGTTCTTC
>TRBV7-9|TRBD2|TRBJ2-7|-
CASSKTSGGAHEQYF
TGTGCCAGCAGCAAGACTAGCGGGGGGGCCCACGAGCAGTACTTC
>TRBV5-1|-|TRBJ1-6|few
CASSLQAGEGNSPLHF
TGCGCCAGCAGCTTACAGGCAGGGGAAGGAAATTCACCCCTCCACTTT
>TRBV9|TRBD2|TRBJ2-5|few
CASSPRTSVETQYF
TGTGCCAGCAGCCCCCGGACTAGCGTGGAGACCCAGTACTTC
>TRBV7-6|TRBD1|TRBJ2-5|few
CASSPKQGLGETQYF
TGTGCCAGCAGCCCCAAACAGGGGTTGGGGGAGACCCAGTACTTC
>TRBV5-1|-|TRBJ1-6|-
CASSPDRGYNSPLHF
TGCGCCAGCAGCCCGGACAGAGGGTATAATTCACCCCTCCACTTT
>TRBV6-1|TRBD1|TRBJ1-6|-
CASSGQGYNSPLHF
TGTGCCAGCAGTGGACAGGGATATAATTCACCCCTCCACTTT
>TRBV12-5|-|TRBJ1-1|few
CAITRGGNTEAFF
TGTGCTATTACTCGGGGGGGGAACACTGAAGCTTTCTTT
>TRBV30|-|TRBJ1-4|-
CAWSGGRAEKLFF
TGTGCCTGGAGTGGGGGGCGGGCGGAAAAACTGTTTTTT
>TRBV27|TRBD1|TRBJ2-7|few
CASSPRQGRNEQYF
TGTGCCAGCAGTCCTAGACAGGGGAGGAACGAGCAGTACTTC
>TRBV6-1|TRBD1|TRBJ1-5|few
CASSERDRGSQPQHF
TGTGCCAGCAGTGAACGGGACAGGGGAAGTCAGCCCCAGCATTTT
>TRBV18|-|TRBJ1-3|few
CASSPQSGPGNTIYF
TGTGCCAGCTCACCCCAATCAGGGCCAGGAAACACCATATATTTT
>TRBV19|-|TRBJ1-2|few
CASSSGLLSRGYTF
TGTGCCAGTAGTAGCGGCCTACTATCACGGGGCTACACCTTC
>TRBV28|-|TRBJ1-5|-
CASSLSYQPQHF
TGTGCCAGCAGTTTGTCATATCAGCCCCAGCATTTT
>TRBV6-6|-|TRBJ1-5|few
CASSYSGGFQPQHF
TGTGCCAGCAGTTACTCCGGGGGGTTTCAGCCCCAGCATTTT
>TRBV5-1|TRBD1|TRBJ2-3|-
CASSPTGNTQYF
TGTGCCAGCAGTCCGACAGGGAATACGCAGTATTTT
>TRBV4-2|-|TRBJ2-5|-
CASSQDREETQYF
TGTGCCAGCAGCCAAGATCGCGAGGAGACCCAGTACTTC
>TRBV7-2|-|TRBJ1-1|-
CASSLVQERAFF
TGTGCCAGCAGCTTAGTCCAGGAACGAGCTTTCTTT
>TRBV5-4|TRBD2|TRBJ2-2|-
CASSLRTSGGTGELFF
TGTGCCAGCAGCTTGAGGACTAGCGGGGGCACCGGGGAGCTGTTTTTT
>TRBV18|-|TRBJ2-1|few
CASSTTGKSDNEQFF
TGTGCCAGCTCAACCACAGGGAAATCAGACAATGAGCAGTTCTTC
>TRBV19|TRBD1|TRBJ2-7|few
CASSPRQGYHEQYF
TGTGCCAGTAGTCCCCGACAGGGGTACCACGAGCAGTACTTC
>TRBV10-2|TRBD2|TRBJ2-7|-
CASSDPGLAGGIGYEQYF
TGCGCCAGCAGTGACCCCGGACTAGCGGGGGGAATTGGATACGAGCAGTACTTC
>TRBV4-2|TRBD1|TRBJ1-2|-
CASSQDRDRVGGYTF
TGTGCCAGCAGCCAAGACCGGGACAGGGTTGGCGGCTACACCTTC
>TRBV10-1|-|TRBJ2-2|few
CASSRQVTNTGELFF
TGCGCCAGCAGCCGACAAGTAACGAACACCGGGGAGCTGTTTTTT
>TRBV4-2|-|TRBJ2-7|few
CASSQDNRELYEQYF
TGTGCCAGCAGCCAAGATAACAGGGAGTTATACGAGCAGTACTTC
>TRBV4-1|-|TRBJ1-1|-
CASSHARTANTEAFF
TGCGCCAGCAGCCATGCCCGAACTGCGAACACTGAAGCTTTCTTT
>TRBV28|-|TRBJ1-6|few
CASVTQLGSPLHF
TGTGCCAGCGTGACTCAACTGGGTTCACCCCTCCACTTT
>TRBV6-6|-|TRBJ1-4|few
CASSRDMGDEKLFF
TGTGCCAGCAGTCGGGACATGGGGGATGAAAAACTGTTTTTT
>TRBV7-9|-|TRBJ2-2|few
CASSLSGNTGELFF
TGTGCCAGCAGCTTATCAGGGAACACCGGGGAGCTGTTTTTT
>TRBV21-1|-|TRBJ2-1|few
CASSNYNPGQGSLGCIFF
TGTGCCAGCAGCAATTACAACCCCGGACAGGGGAGTCTGGGCTGTATATTCTTC
>TRBV6-5|-|TRBJ1-4|-
CASSLDRTNEKLFF
TGTGCCAGCAGTTTGGACAGAACTAATGAAAAACTGTTTTTT
>TRBV19|-|TRBJ2-7|-
CASSIQGYEQYF
TGTGCCAGTAGTATTCAGGGCTACGAGCAGTACTTC
>TRBV6-5|TRBD1|TRBJ2-1|few
CASSSQGAIVEQFF
TGTGCCAGCAGTTCACAGGGGGCGATCGTGGAGCAGTTCTTC
>TRBV9|TRBD1|TRBJ1-3|few
CASSVGDRGNTIYF
TGTGCCAGCAGCGTAGGAGACAGGGGTAACACCATATATTTT
>TRBV18|TRBD1|TRBJ2-7|-
CASSPDRTSYEQYF
TGTGCCAGCTCACCGGACAGGACCTCCTACGAGCAGTACTTC
>TRBV5-1|-|TRBJ2-1|-
CASSLAAGLDNEQFF
TGCGCCAGCAGCTTGGCCGCAGGGTTGGACAATGAGCAGTTCTTC
>TRBV19|-|TRBJ2-7|-
CASSIEFVATIAYEQYF
TGTGCCAGTAGTATAGAGTTCGTTGCAACGATAGCCTACGAGCAGTACTTC
>TRBV30|-|TRBJ1-5|few
CAWSVLGAQPQHF
TGTGCCTGGAGTGTACTTGGGGCTCAGCCCCAGCATTTT
>TRBV19|-|TRBJ2-2|few
CATRDGAGELFF
TGTGCCACCAGGGATGGGGCCGGGGAGCTGTTTTTT
>TRBV29-1|TRBD2|TRBJ2-5|once
CSVRGGGAKETQYF
TGCAGCGTGCGGGGCGGGGGGGCTAAAGAGACCCAGTACTTC
>TRBV7-3|TRBD1|TRBJ2-1|few
CASSLNRGQDEQFF
TGTGCCAGCAGCCTGAACAGGGGGCAGGATGAGCAGTTCTTC
>TRBV6-5|TRBD1|TRBJ2-5|-
CASSYRGTGQETQYF
TGTGCCAGCAGTTACCGAGGGACAGGGCAAGAGACCCAGTACTTC
>TRBV27|TRBD1|TRBJ1-2|-
CASSRTGVGYTF
TGTGCCAGCAGCCGGACAGGGGTTGGCTACACCTTC
>TRBV6-5|TRBD1|TRBJ2-7|few
CASSYSLQGGYEQYF
TGTGCCAGCAGTTACTCGTTACAGGGGGGTTACGAGCAGTACTTC